The next 14 T cell receptor beta chains were all read from a single sample in a study of blood T cells in healthy people across ages. Using a J-beta primer mix together with a sample-barcoded 5' primer, a second PCR was run for roughly 7 to 12 cycles. Each CDR3 protein gets one entry after TCRdb re-called the 5' RACE reads with MiXCR. The sample yields some 640,000 distinct CDR3 sequences, 45% to 50% seen once. The sequenced sample was blood. These receptors were taken from a woman aged 55-75 years in good health.

The chain links TRBV28 to TRBJ2-5; D is undetermined. The V gene's germline CDR1 is MDHEN and CDR2 SYDVKM. This CDR3 has 12 residues. Trimming took 10 bases from V and 0 from J, leaving 9 bases between them. CDR3 coding DNA: TGTGCCATCTCTACGTACCAAGAGACCCAGTACTTC. The encoded protein is CAISTYQETQYF.

This chain joins TRBV9 and TRBJ2-3, with TRBD2 as a possible D gene (7 bases). Germline CDR1 is SGDLS and CDR2 is YYNGEE. The germline V and J ends were trimmed by 0 bases and 3 bases, with 20 bases remaining between them. The CDR3 spans 18 residues. CDR3 bases: TGTGCCAGCAGCGTAGGGGCGTATGGGGGGGCTCGAACAGATACGCAGTATTTT. Amino acid sequence: CASSVGAYGGARTDTQYF.

This chain links TRBV29-1 with TRBJ2-3, with 9 bases matching TRBD2. The V gene's germline CDR1 is SQVTM and CDR2 ANQGSEA. The length of the CDR3 is 16 residues. The V and J ends lost 2 bases and 0 bases, in that order; junction bases with no gene match: 6. CDR3 nucleotides: TGCAGCGTTGAAACGCGACTAGCGGAAAGCACAGATACGCAGTATTTT. Amino acid sequence: CSVETRLAESTDTQYF.

V gene TRBV10-3 combines with J gene TRBJ2-3, with a weak D call TRBD2 (5 bases). Germline loops: CDR1 ENHRY, CDR2 SYGVKD. The CDR3 is made up of 13 amino acids. Deletions cut 11 bases from V and 1 base from J, with 13 bases between. The CDR3 loop reads CASLAKGTDTQYF. CDR3 coding DNA: TGTGCCTCCTTAGCGAAGGGCACAGATACGCAGTATTTT.

The rearrangement uses TRBV27 and TRBJ2-5, with D possibly matching TRBD1 (8 bases). The J call could be wrong; TRBJ2-7 is a better fit for the DNA end. This CDR3 spans 15 amino acids. Looked up from germline, CDR1 is MNHEY and CDR2 is SMNVEV (reference sequence). The CDR3 sequence is CASSLWNRGGYEQYF. The CDR3, as DNA: TGTGCCAGCAGTTTATGGAACAGGGGGGGCTACGAGCAGTACTTC.

This clonotype was found a few times. This chain joins TRBV5-1 and TRBJ2-5; 8 nucleotides line up with TRBD2. The better agreement between TRBJ2-7 and the DNA end casts doubt on the J call. The CDR3 has 15 residues. Germline CDR1 SGHRS, CDR2 YFSETQ. The CDR3 reads CASSNGGGRSVEQYF. The CDR3 bases are TGCGCCAGCAGCAACGGTGGCGGGAGGAGCGTCGAGCAGTACTTC.

This chain joins TRBV7-2 and TRBJ2-3, with TRBD1 matching over 7 bases. The CDR3 contains 19 residues. V trimming: 3 bases; J trimming: 5 bases; junction bases outside the gene matches: 20. Germline V gene data show CDR1 as SGHTA and CDR2 as FQGNSA. The CDR3 nucleotides read TGTGCCAGCAGCTTGTGGGGTTTGAGGGGAGCCCCAGGGGGAGATACGCAGTATTTT. The encoded protein is CASSLWGLRGAPGGDTQYF.

This sequence joins TRBV10-3 and TRBJ2-1, with TRBD2 identical over 11 bases. This CDR3 comprises 16 residues. Germline V lookup: CDR1 ENHRY, CDR2 SYGVKD. Trimming cost V 3 bases and J 2 bases; bases outside gene matches: 3. The CDR3, as DNA: TGTGCCATCAGTGATTTACTAGCGGGAGCCTACAATGAGCAGTTCTTC. Translated, it gives CAISDLLAGAYNEQFF.

Notes on this clonotype: Being one base from a much bigger clone, this may be a read error. V usage is TRBV29-1 and J usage is TRBJ2-5; perhaps D is TRBD1 or TRBD2 (5 bases each). The CDR3 has 13 residues. V dropped 2 bases and J dropped 9 bases, with 16 bases sitting between them. Looked up from germline, CDR1 is SQVTM and CDR2 is ANQGSEA. This CDR3 reads CSVEWGKRESQYF. CDR3 DNA sequence: TGCAGCGTTGAATGGGGGAAAAGGGAGTCCCAGTACTTC.

V gene TRBV12-3 or TRBV12-4 combines with J gene TRBJ1-1; D possibly corresponds to TRBD1 (5 bases). Trimming stripped 3 bases from V and 11 bases from J, with 10 bases between. The CDR3 consists of 11 residues. The CDR3 is CASSFGTGAFF. The CDR3 bases are TGTGCCAGCAGTTTTGGGACGGGGGCTTTCTTT.

This clonotype was detected a few times. The V call is TRBV6-6, the J call TRBJ2-5, with 8 bases aligning to TRBD1. The J call may be mistaken, given a closer DNA end match to TRBJ2-7. This CDR3 spans 14 amino acids. Germline lookup yields CDR1 MNHNY and CDR2 SVGAGI (reference sequence). CDR3 amino acids: CASSRTGKNAEQYF. The CDR3 nucleotides are TGTGCCAGCAGTAGGACAGGGAAAAATGCCGAGCAGTACTTC.

The chain couples TRBV12-3 or TRBV12-4 to TRBJ2-5; 7 bases fit TRBD1. The CDR3 runs to 16 residues. The V gene end was trimmed by 6 bases and the J gene end by 1 base; junction bases not matched to a gene: 11. CDR3 nucleotide sequence: TGTGCCAGCAGGCCCCGGAACGGACAGGTCCAAGAGACCCAGTACTTC. This translates into CASRPRNGQVQETQYF.

The gene calls are TRBV19 and TRBJ1-2; tentatively, D is TRBD1 (5 bases). Trimming took off 4 bases at V and 2 bases at J, with 20 bases between the two ends. From germline, CDR1 is LNHDA and CDR2 SQIVND (reference sequence). The CDR3 contains 17 residues. The CDR3 is CASSTVPTQAPNYGYTF. The DNA for the CDR3 is TGTGCCAGTAGTACAGTACCCACACAGGCTCCCAACTATGGCTACACCTTC. Supplemented by reference TRBV19 and TRBJ1-2, the full variable domain reads DGGITQSPKYLFRKEGQNVTLSCEQNLNHDAMYWYRQDPGQGLRLIYYSQIVNDFQKGDIAEGYSVSREKKESFPLTVTSAQKNPTAFYLCASSTVPTQAPNYGYTFGSGTRLTVV.

This clonotype has more than one count but fewer than ten. The genes are TRBV3-1 and TRBJ2-3; 13 bases align to TRBD2. CDR3 size: 15 residues. From germline, CDR1 is LGHDT and CDR2 YNNKEL (reference sequence). The V and J ends lost 7 bases and 4 bases, in that order; junction bases with no gene match: 5. The chain's CDR3 is CASTRTSGSADTQYF. DNA for the CDR3: TGTGCCAGCACTAGGACTAGCGGGAGCGCAGATACGCAGTATTTT.